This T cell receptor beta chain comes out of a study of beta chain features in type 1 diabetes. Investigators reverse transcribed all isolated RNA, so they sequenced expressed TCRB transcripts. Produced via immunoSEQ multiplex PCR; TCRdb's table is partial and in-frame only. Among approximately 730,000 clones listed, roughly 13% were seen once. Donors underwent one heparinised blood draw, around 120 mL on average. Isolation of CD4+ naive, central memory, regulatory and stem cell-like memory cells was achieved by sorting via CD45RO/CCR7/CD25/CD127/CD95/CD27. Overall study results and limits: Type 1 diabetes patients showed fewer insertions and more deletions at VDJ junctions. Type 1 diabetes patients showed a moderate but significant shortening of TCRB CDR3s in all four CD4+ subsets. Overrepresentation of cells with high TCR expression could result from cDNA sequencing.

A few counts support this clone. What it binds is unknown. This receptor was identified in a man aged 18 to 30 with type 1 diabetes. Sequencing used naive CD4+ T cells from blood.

This CDR3 reads CASSTSPSGGEQYF. In nucleotides, the CDR3 is TGTGCCAGCAGTACAAGCCCCAGCGGCGGAGAGCAGTACTTC. This chain links TRBV27 with TRBJ2-7; D may be TRBD2 (5 bases). Germline V lookup: CDR1 MNHEY, CDR2 SMNVEV (reference sequence). The CDR3 runs 14 residues. V was shortened by 5 bases and J by 7 bases, with 18 bases between the two germline ends.